The rows below give T cell receptor beta chains drawn from one sample of a study of blood T cell repertoires in COVID-19. Assay: immunoSEQ multiplex PCR; the TCRdb copy retains only in-frame clones and omits some. Here the sample spans approximately 450,000 clones, roughly 87% being singletons. The sequenced sample was PBMCs or T cells enriched from blood (not recorded which). The origin of the receptors is a woman younger than 30 with acute COVID-19. Both conserved end residues are part of each CDR3. The D gene is left open where the match is weak. Rows may omit the clone size; those that give it use once, few, many or a size class.

d_gene: .
abundance: few
j_gene: TRBJ1-2
v_gene: TRBV29-1
len: 12
CDR3aa: CSVEEQQNGYTF
CDR3nt: TGCAGCGTTGAGGAACAACAGAATGGCTACACCTTC

d_gene: .
abundance: .
j_gene: TRBJ2-7
v_gene: TRBV4-3
len: 15
CDR3aa: CASSQFDRQNYEQYF
CDR3nt: TGCGCCAGCAGCCAATTCGACAGGCAAAACTACGAGCAGTACTTC

d_gene: TRBD1
abundance: .
j_gene: TRBJ2-5
v_gene: TRBV3-1/TRBV3-2
len: 14
CDR3aa: CASSPGQTKETQYF
CDR3nt: TGTGCCAGCAGCCCGGGACAGACTAAAGAGACCCAGTACTTC

d_gene: .
abundance: .
j_gene: TRBJ2-7
v_gene: TRBV12-3/TRBV12-4
len: 12
CDR3aa: CASSLAYYEQYF
CDR3nt: TGTGCCAGCAGTTTAGCCTACTACGAGCAGTACTTC

d_gene: TRBD1
abundance: .
j_gene: TRBJ1-6
v_gene: TRBV5-1
len: 16
CDR3aa: CASSLAAGTDNSPLHF
CDR3nt: TGCGCCAGCAGCTTGGCCGCCGGGACAGACAATTCACCCCTCCACTTT

d_gene: TRBD1
abundance: once
j_gene: TRBJ1-2
v_gene: TRBV18
len: 16
CDR3aa: CASSPPGDRGPHGYTF
CDR3nt: TGTGCCAGCTCACCACCGGGTGACAGGGGGCCCCATGGCTACACCTTC

d_gene: .
abundance: .
j_gene: TRBJ1-5
v_gene: TRBV9
len: 14
CDR3aa: CASSVGRGNQPQHF
CDR3nt: TGTGCCAGCAGCGTAGGCCGGGGTAATCAGCCCCAGCATTTT

d_gene: .
abundance: .
j_gene: TRBJ1-3
v_gene: TRBV5-4
len: 15
CDR3aa: CASSRDFSSGNTIYF
CDR3nt: TGTGCCAGCAGCCGCGACTTCAGCTCTGGAAACACCATATATTTT

d_gene: .
abundance: .
j_gene: TRBJ1-3
v_gene: TRBV19
len: 15
CDR3aa: CASSYSYRSGNTIYF
CDR3nt: TGTGCCAGTAGTTACAGCTACCGCTCTGGAAACACCATATATTTT

d_gene: .
abundance: .
j_gene: TRBJ1-2
v_gene: TRBV9
len: 13
CDR3aa: CASSPTGNYGYTF
CDR3nt: TGTGCCAGCAGCCCTACAGGGAACTATGGCTACACCTTC

d_gene: TRBD2
abundance: many
j_gene: TRBJ2-7
v_gene: TRBV6-2/TRBV6-3
len: 15
CDR3aa: CASSFTGGPSAEQYF
CDR3nt: TGTGCCAGCAGTTTCACGGGAGGGCCCTCGGCGGAGCAGTACTTC

d_gene: .
abundance: .
j_gene: TRBJ2-2
v_gene: TRBV7-3
len: 13
CDR3aa: CASRENSAGELFF
CDR3nt: TGTGCCAGCCGGGAGAATTCGGCCGGGGAGCTGTTTTTT

d_gene: .
abundance: .
j_gene: TRBJ1-6
v_gene: TRBV18
len: 14
CDR3aa: CASSLGEENSPLHF
CDR3nt: TGTGCCAGCTCACTAGGGGAAGAAAATTCACCCCTCCACTTT

d_gene: .
abundance: .
j_gene: TRBJ1-4
v_gene: TRBV2
len: 16
CDR3aa: CASSEGTGFIDEKLFF
CDR3nt: TGTGCCAGCAGTGAGGGTACGGGGTTTATCGATGAAAAACTGTTTTTT

d_gene: TRBD1
abundance: .
j_gene: TRBJ2-2
v_gene: TRBV5-1
len: 14
CDR3aa: CASKPTGGTGELFF
CDR3nt: TGCGCCAGCAAACCTACAGGGGGCACCGGGGAGCTGTTTTTT

d_gene: TRBD1
abundance: once
j_gene: TRBJ1-4
v_gene: TRBV18
len: 15
CDR3aa: CASSPVDRVDEKLFF
CDR3nt: TGTGCCAGCTCACCAGTCGACAGGGTAGATGAAAAACTGTTTTTT

d_gene: TRBD1
abundance: .
j_gene: TRBJ2-1
v_gene: TRBV10-3
len: 16
CDR3aa: CAISDPTGGTYNEQFF
CDR3nt: TGTGCCATCAGTGACCCGACAGGGGGGACATACAATGAGCAGTTCTTC

d_gene: .
abundance: .
j_gene: TRBJ1-2
v_gene: TRBV3-1/TRBV3-2
len: 15
CDR3aa: CASSQHAAATGGYTF
CDR3nt: TGTGCCAGCAGCCAACATGCCGCCGCGACTGGGGGCTACACCTTC

d_gene: TRBD1
abundance: .
j_gene: TRBJ2-1
v_gene: TRBV7-3
len: 17
CDR3aa: CASSFLGQAIKYNEQFF
CDR3nt: TGTGCCAGCAGCTTCCTCGGACAGGCAATAAAGTACAATGAGCAGTTCTTC

d_gene: .
abundance: .
j_gene: TRBJ1-2
v_gene: TRBV2
len: 13
CDR3aa: CASSGEGIYGYTF
CDR3nt: TGTGCCAGCAGTGGGGAGGGGATCTATGGCTACACCTTC

d_gene: .
abundance: .
j_gene: TRBJ1-5
v_gene: TRBV28
len: 12
CDR3aa: CASSELSQPQHF
CDR3nt: TGTGCCAGCAGTGAACTAAGCCAGCCCCAGCATTTT

d_gene: .
abundance: .
j_gene: TRBJ2-5
v_gene: TRBV18
len: 17
CDR3aa: CASSPPGQGGGQETQYF
CDR3nt: TGTGCCAGCTCACCACCCGGACAGGGCGGGGGACAAGAGACCCAGTACTTC

d_gene: .
abundance: few
j_gene: TRBJ1-1
v_gene: TRBV15
len: 13
CDR3aa: CATSRDRVTEAFF
CDR3nt: TGTGCCACCAGCAGAGATCGGGTCACTGAAGCTTTCTTT

d_gene: TRBD2
abundance: .
j_gene: TRBJ2-7
v_gene: TRBV28
len: 15
CDR3aa: CASTRLAGAPYEQYF
CDR3nt: TGTGCCAGCACTCGACTAGCGGGAGCTCCCTACGAGCAGTACTTC

d_gene: .
abundance: .
j_gene: TRBJ2-7
v_gene: TRBV27
len: 15
CDR3aa: CASSQTGTSTYEQYF
CDR3nt: TGTGCCAGCAGTCAAACCGGGACAAGCACCTACGAGCAGTACTTC

d_gene: .
abundance: .
j_gene: TRBJ1-5
v_gene: TRBV27
len: 13
CDR3aa: CASSRQLNQPQHF
CDR3nt: TGTGCCAGCAGTAGACAGCTTAATCAGCCCCAGCATTTT

d_gene: .
abundance: .
j_gene: TRBJ1-2
v_gene: TRBV29-1
len: 11
CDR3aa: CSGSVFDGYTF
CDR3nt: TGCAGCGGGTCGGTTTTCGATGGCTACACCTTC

d_gene: .
abundance: .
j_gene: TRBJ1-5
v_gene: TRBV30
len: 12
CDR3aa: CAWSVRDQPQHF
CDR3nt: TGTGCCTGGAGTGTAAGAGATCAGCCCCAGCATTTT

d_gene: TRBD1
abundance: .
j_gene: TRBJ1-2
v_gene: TRBV6-5
len: 15
CDR3aa: CASSLTGTGDYGYTF
CDR3nt: TGTGCCAGCAGTCTCACCGGGACAGGGGACTATGGCTACACCTTC

d_gene: .
abundance: .
j_gene: TRBJ2-2
v_gene: TRBV5-1
len: 12
CDR3aa: CASRFDTGELFF
CDR3nt: TGCGCCAGCAGGTTCGACACCGGGGAGCTGTTTTTT

d_gene: TRBD1
abundance: once
j_gene: TRBJ2-5
v_gene: TRBV7-2
len: 15
CDR3aa: CASSSPDRAQETQYF
CDR3nt: TGTGCCAGCAGCTCGCCAGACAGGGCACAAGAGACCCAGTACTTC

d_gene: TRBD2
abundance: .
j_gene: TRBJ2-7
v_gene: TRBV27
len: 16
CDR3aa: CASSGGTHHPLYEQYF
CDR3nt: TGTGCCAGCAGCGGGGGGACCCACCATCCCCTCTACGAGCAGTACTTC

d_gene: TRBD2
abundance: .
j_gene: TRBJ2-5
v_gene: TRBV2
len: 14
CDR3aa: CASSEARGEETQYF
CDR3nt: TGTGCCAGCAGTGAAGCGCGGGGGGAGGAGACCCAGTACTTC

d_gene: .
abundance: .
j_gene: TRBJ2-3
v_gene: TRBV5-1
len: 14
CDR3aa: CASSAGGPVDTQYF
CDR3nt: TGCGCCAGCAGCGCCGGGGGGCCTGTAGATACGCAGTATTTT

d_gene: .
abundance: .
j_gene: TRBJ2-2
v_gene: TRBV19
len: 13
CDR3aa: CASSITRTGELFF
CDR3nt: TGTGCCAGTAGTATCACTAGGACCGGGGAGCTGTTTTTT

d_gene: .
abundance: .
j_gene: TRBJ1-5
v_gene: TRBV18
len: 14
CDR3aa: CASSLGQYNQPQHF
CDR3nt: TGTGCCAGCTCACTAGGACAGTACAATCAGCCCCAGCATTTT

d_gene: TRBD1
abundance: .
j_gene: TRBJ1-2
v_gene: TRBV24-1
len: 16
CDR3aa: CATSRTGEDSRHGYTF
CDR3nt: TGTGCCACCAGTCGGACAGGGGAGGATAGTCGCCATGGCTACACCTTC

d_gene: .
abundance: .
j_gene: TRBJ2-7
v_gene: TRBV5-1
len: 13
CDR3aa: CASSLAQGGEQYF
CDR3nt: TGCGCCAGCAGCTTGGCGCAGGGGGGCGAGCAGTACTTC

d_gene: .
abundance: .
j_gene: TRBJ2-1
v_gene: TRBV7-2
len: 14
CDR3aa: CASNLESSYNEQFF
CDR3nt: TGTGCCAGCAACCTTGAGAGCTCCTACAATGAGCAGTTCTTC

d_gene: .
abundance: .
j_gene: TRBJ1-1
v_gene: TRBV27
len: 14
CDR3aa: CASRFGGASTEAFF
CDR3nt: TGTGCCAGCAGGTTTGGGGGGGCCAGCACTGAAGCTTTCTTT

d_gene: TRBD2
abundance: .
j_gene: TRBJ2-1
v_gene: TRBV24-1
len: 16
CDR3aa: CATSDQGLAGAGEQFF
CDR3nt: TGTGCCACCAGTGACCAGGGACTAGCGGGAGCGGGTGAGCAGTTCTTC

d_gene: TRBD1
abundance: .
j_gene: TRBJ1-4
v_gene: TRBV18
len: 18
CDR3aa: CASSRMTGTAATNEKLFF
CDR3nt: TGTGCCAGCTCCCGCATGACCGGGACAGCCGCAACTAATGAAAAACTGTTTTTT

d_gene: .
abundance: .
j_gene: TRBJ2-7
v_gene: TRBV29-1
len: 12
CDR3aa: CSVGKGGGEQYF
CDR3nt: TGCAGCGTGGGGAAAGGGGGGGGCGAGCAGTACTTC

d_gene: .
abundance: .
j_gene: TRBJ1-2
v_gene: TRBV28
len: 11
CDR3aa: CASGPERGNTF
CDR3nt: TGTGCCAGCGGCCCCGAGAGGGGGAATACCTTC

d_gene: .
abundance: .
j_gene: TRBJ1-6
v_gene: TRBV2
len: 14
CDR3aa: CASSGSPTGSPLHF
CDR3nt: TGTGCCAGCAGCGGTTCCCCAACGGGTTCACCCCTCCACTTT

d_gene: TRBD1
abundance: .
j_gene: TRBJ2-5
v_gene: TRBV18
len: 13
CDR3aa: CASSPLGQENFHF
CDR3nt: TGTGCCAGCTCACCGCTGGGACAGGAGAATTTCCACTTC

d_gene: .
abundance: .
j_gene: TRBJ2-5
v_gene: TRBV9
len: 16
CDR3aa: CASSTAWGRGQETQYF
CDR3nt: TGTGCCAGCAGCACTGCCTGGGGGCGGGGGCAAGAGACCCAGTACTTC

d_gene: .
abundance: .
j_gene: TRBJ2-3
v_gene: TRBV19
len: 15
CDR3aa: CASAAGGGYTDTQYF
CDR3nt: TGTGCCAGTGCAGCGGGCGGGGGCTACACAGATACGCAGTATTTT

d_gene: TRBD2
abundance: .
j_gene: TRBJ2-5
v_gene: TRBV7-9
len: 14
CDR3aa: CASSLGGGAETQYF
CDR3nt: TGTGCCAGCAGCTTAGGGGGAGGGGCAGAGACCCAGTACTTC

d_gene: TRBD2
abundance: .
j_gene: TRBJ2-7
v_gene: TRBV5-1
len: 13
CDR3aa: CASSFGGAYEQYF
CDR3nt: TGCGCCAGCAGCTTTGGGGGGGCCTACGAGCAGTACTTC

d_gene: TRBD2
abundance: .
j_gene: TRBJ2-3
v_gene: TRBV6-1
len: 19
CDR3aa: CASSARTSRGMTSTDTQYF
CDR3nt: TGTGCCAGCAGTGCAAGGACTAGCCGGGGGATGACTAGCACAGATACGCAGTATTTT

d_gene: .
abundance: .
j_gene: TRBJ1-5
v_gene: TRBV6-5
len: 13
CDR3aa: CASSLAGGQPQHF
CDR3nt: TGTGCCAGCAGCCTCGCGGGGGGTCAGCCCCAGCATTTT

d_gene: TRBD1
abundance: .
j_gene: TRBJ1-2
v_gene: TRBV29-1
len: 15
CDR3aa: CSVEEVGQGIYGYTF
CDR3nt: TGCAGCGTTGAAGAAGTCGGACAGGGAATCTATGGCTACACCTTC

d_gene: TRBD1
abundance: .
j_gene: TRBJ1-1
v_gene: TRBV11-1
len: 14
CDR3aa: CASARTGMNTEAFF
CDR3nt: TGTGCCAGCGCACGGACAGGGATGAACACTGAAGCTTTCTTT

d_gene: .
abundance: .
j_gene: TRBJ2-7
v_gene: TRBV9
len: 14
CDR3aa: CASSLRPVGGEQYF
CDR3nt: TGTGCCAGCAGCCTAAGACCCGTAGGAGGCGAGCAGTACTTC

d_gene: TRBD2
abundance: .
j_gene: TRBJ2-3
v_gene: TRBV5-6
len: 16
CDR3aa: CASSSPGLAEKDTQYF
CDR3nt: TGTGCCAGCAGCTCCCCGGGACTAGCGGAAAAAGATACGCAGTATTTT

d_gene: TRBD2
abundance: .
j_gene: TRBJ2-2
v_gene: TRBV3-1/TRBV3-2
len: 17
CDR3aa: CASSRLAGGPNTGELFF
CDR3nt: TGTGCCAGCAGCCGTCTAGCGGGGGGGCCGAACACCGGGGAGCTGTTTTTT

d_gene: TRBD2
abundance: .
j_gene: TRBJ2-1
v_gene: TRBV24-1
len: 16
CDR3aa: CATSASAGDEYNEQFF
CDR3nt: TGTGCCACCAGTGCATCGGCGGGGGACGAGTACAATGAGCAGTTCTTC

d_gene: .
abundance: .
j_gene: TRBJ2-7
v_gene: TRBV2
len: 14
CDR3aa: CASSELRGRDEQYF
CDR3nt: TGTGCCAGCAGTGAATTGCGGGGCCGGGACGAGCAGTACTTC

d_gene: .
abundance: .
j_gene: TRBJ1-2
v_gene: TRBV27
len: 13
CDR3aa: CASSLGTRDGYTF
CDR3nt: TGTGCCAGCAGTTTAGGGACTCGGGATGGCTACACCTTC